This T cell receptor (beta chain) was recorded in a study of vaccination and CD4 T cells after COVID-19. Looking at the study overall: Overlapping peptides of the spike proteins of SARS-CoV-2, HCoV-NL63, HCoV-OC43 and HCoV-229E were used for cell stimulation.

Treatment given: approximately 9-day PBMC culture with coronavirus spike peptide pools or control peptides (ViraFEST assay). Comments on this clonotype: Its antigen is unidentified.

This CDR3 contains 12 residues. Germline-derived CDR1 and CDR2 are LNHDA and SQIVND (reference sequence). V lost 10 bases to trimming and J lost 3 bases; unmatched junction nucleotides: 6. Sequencing of the DNA from cultured CD4+ T cells was carried out with the Oncomine TCR Beta short-read assay. The genomic DNA was obtained from cultured CD4+ T cells by extraction with the QIAamp micro DNA kit. From the PCR reads, TCRdb called clonotypes with MiXCR, one entry per CDR3 protein. The table lists around 11,000 distinct CDR3 sequences, roughly two thirds of them singletons. Sequenced material: CD4+ T cells from blood, cultured in vitro. The chain employs TRBV19 and TRBJ2-7; 7 bases match TRBD1. The source is a human donor who had recovered from COVID-19. The CDR3 here is CATSDRVYEQYF. The CDR3 DNA reads TGTGCCACATCCGACAGGGTCTACGAGCAGTACTTC.